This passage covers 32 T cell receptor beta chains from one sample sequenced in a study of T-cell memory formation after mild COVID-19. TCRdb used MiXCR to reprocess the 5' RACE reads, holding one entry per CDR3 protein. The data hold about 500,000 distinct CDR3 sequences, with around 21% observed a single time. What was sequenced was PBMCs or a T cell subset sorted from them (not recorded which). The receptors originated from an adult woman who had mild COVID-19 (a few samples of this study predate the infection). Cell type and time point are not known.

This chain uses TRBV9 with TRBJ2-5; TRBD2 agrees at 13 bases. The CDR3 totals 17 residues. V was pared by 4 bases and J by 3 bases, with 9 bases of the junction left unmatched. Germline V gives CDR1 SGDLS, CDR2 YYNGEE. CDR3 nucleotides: TGTGCCAGCAGCTCCAGCCCCGGACTAGCGGGGGAAGAGACCCAGTACTTC. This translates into CASSSSPGLAGEETQYF. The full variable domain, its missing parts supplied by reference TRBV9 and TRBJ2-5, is DSGVTQTPKHLITATGQRVTLRCSPRSGDLSVYWYQQSLDQGLQFLIQYYNGEERAKGNILERFSAQQFPDLHSELNLSSLELGDSALYFCASSSSPGLAGEETQYFGPGTRLLVL.

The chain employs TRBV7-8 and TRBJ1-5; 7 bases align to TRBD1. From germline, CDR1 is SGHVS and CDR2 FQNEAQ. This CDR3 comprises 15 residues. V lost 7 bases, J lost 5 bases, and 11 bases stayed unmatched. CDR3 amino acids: CASTQSRQGHQPQHF. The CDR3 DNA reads TGTGCCAGCACCCAAAGCAGACAGGGACATCAGCCCCAGCATTTT.

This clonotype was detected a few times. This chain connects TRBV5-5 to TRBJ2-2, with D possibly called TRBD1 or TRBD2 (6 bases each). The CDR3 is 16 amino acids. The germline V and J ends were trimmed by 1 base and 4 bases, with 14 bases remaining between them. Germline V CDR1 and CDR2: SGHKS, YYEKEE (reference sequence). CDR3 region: CASSLSGAPSTGELFF. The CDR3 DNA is TGTGCCAGCAGCTTGTCGGGGGCGCCGAGCACCGGGGAGCTGTTTTTT.

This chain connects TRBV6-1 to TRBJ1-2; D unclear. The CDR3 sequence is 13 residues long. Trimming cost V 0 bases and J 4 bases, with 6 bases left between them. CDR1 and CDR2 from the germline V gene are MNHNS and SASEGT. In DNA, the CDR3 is TGTGCCAGCAGTGAAGCAGGCATCTATGGCTACACCTTC. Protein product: CASSEAGIYGYTF.

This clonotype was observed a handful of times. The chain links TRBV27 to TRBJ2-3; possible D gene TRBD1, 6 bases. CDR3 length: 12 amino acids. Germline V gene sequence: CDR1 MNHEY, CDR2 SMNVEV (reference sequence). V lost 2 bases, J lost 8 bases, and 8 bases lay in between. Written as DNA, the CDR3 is TGTGCCAGCAGTTTACTAGGGGGTACGCAGTATTTT. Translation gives CASSLLGGTQYF.

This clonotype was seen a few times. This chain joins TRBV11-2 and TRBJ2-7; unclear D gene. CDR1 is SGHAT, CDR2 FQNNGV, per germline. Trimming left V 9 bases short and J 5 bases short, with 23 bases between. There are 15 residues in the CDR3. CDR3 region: CARVLGSQDIDEQYF. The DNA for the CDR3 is TGTGCCAGGGTCCTCGGCTCCCAGGATATCGACGAGCAGTACTTC.

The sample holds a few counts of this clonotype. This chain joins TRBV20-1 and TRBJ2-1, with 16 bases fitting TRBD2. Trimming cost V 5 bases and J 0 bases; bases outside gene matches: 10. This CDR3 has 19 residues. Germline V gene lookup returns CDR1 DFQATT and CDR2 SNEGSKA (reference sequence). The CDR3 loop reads CSASTPGLAGGSSYNEQFF. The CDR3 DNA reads TGCAGTGCTTCAACTCCGGGACTAGCGGGAGGGAGCTCCTACAATGAGCAGTTCTTC.

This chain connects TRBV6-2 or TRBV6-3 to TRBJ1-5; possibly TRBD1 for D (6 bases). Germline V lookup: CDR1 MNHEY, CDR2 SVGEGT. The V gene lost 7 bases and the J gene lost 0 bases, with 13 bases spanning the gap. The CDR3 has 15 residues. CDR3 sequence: CASTPDSYSNQPQHF. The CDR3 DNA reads TGTGCCAGCACCCCGGACAGCTATAGCAATCAGCCCCAGCATTTT.

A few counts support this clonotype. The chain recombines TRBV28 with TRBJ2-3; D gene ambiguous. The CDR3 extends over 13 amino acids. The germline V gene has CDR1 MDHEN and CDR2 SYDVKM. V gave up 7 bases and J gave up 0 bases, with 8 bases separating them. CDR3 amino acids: CASKEGSTDTQYF. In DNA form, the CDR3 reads TGTGCCAGCAAGGAAGGAAGCACAGATACGCAGTATTTT. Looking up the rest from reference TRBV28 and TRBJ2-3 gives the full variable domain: DVKVTQSSRYLVKRTGEKVFLECVQDMDHENMFWYRQDPGLGLRLIYFSYDVKMKEKGDIPEGYSVSREKKERFSLILESASTNQTSMYLCASKEGSTDTQYFGPGTRLTVL.

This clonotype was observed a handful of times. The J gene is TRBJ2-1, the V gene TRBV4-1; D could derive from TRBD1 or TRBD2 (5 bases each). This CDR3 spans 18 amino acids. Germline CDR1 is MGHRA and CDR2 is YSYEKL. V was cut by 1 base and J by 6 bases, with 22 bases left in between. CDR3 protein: CASSQVGPGSGHGNEQFF. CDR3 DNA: TGCGCCAGCAGCCAAGTCGGGCCAGGGAGCGGTCATGGCAATGAGCAGTTCTTC.

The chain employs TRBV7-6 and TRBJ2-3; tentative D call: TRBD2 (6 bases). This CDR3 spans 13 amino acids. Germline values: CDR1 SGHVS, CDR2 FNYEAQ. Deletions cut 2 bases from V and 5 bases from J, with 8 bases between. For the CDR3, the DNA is TGTGCCAGCAGCTTAATGCGGGGAGATACGCAGTATTTT. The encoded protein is CASSLMRGDTQYF.

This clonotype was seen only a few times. The CDR3 is CATSRTGTRDQPQHF. CDR3 DNA sequence: TGTGCCACCAGCAGAACAGGGACTAGAGATCAGCCCCAGCATTTT. This chain uses TRBV24-1 with TRBJ1-5; tentative D call: TRBD1 (6 bases). V was shortened by 7 bases and J by 5 bases, with 17 bases between the two germline ends. Germline V gene lookup returns CDR1 KGHDR and CDR2 SFDVKD. This CDR3 comprises 15 residues.

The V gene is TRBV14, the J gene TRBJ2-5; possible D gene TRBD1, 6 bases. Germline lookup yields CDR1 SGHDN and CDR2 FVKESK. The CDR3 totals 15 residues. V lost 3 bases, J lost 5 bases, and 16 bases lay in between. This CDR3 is CASSQGQWVIETQYF. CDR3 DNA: TGTGCCAGCAGCCAGGGACAATGGGTGATCGAGACCCAGTACTTC.

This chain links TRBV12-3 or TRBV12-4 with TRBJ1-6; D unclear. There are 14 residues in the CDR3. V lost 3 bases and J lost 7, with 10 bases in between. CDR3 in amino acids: CASSFSSWNSPLHF. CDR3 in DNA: TGTGCCAGCAGTTTTAGTAGCTGGAATTCACCCCTCCACTTT.

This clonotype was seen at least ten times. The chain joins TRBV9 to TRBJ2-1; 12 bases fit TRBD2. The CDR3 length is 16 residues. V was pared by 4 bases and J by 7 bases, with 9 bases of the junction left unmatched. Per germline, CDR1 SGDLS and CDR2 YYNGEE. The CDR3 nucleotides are TGTGCCAGCAGCTCCCGGACTAGCGGGGTTCGGAATGAGCAGTTCTTC. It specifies CASSSRTSGVRNEQFF.

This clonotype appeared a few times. The CDR3 loop reads CAWSDGQFTYQPQHF. In DNA, the CDR3 is TGTGCCTGGAGCGATGGACAGTTCACCTATCAGCCCCAGCATTTT. This chain joins TRBV30 and TRBJ1-5; a weak D match, TRBD1 (6 bases). The CDR3 extends over 15 amino acids. Between the trimmed V and J ends, which lost 3 bases and 5 bases, there was a span of 17 bases. The germline CDR1 and CDR2 sequences are GTSNPN and SVGIG (reference sequence).

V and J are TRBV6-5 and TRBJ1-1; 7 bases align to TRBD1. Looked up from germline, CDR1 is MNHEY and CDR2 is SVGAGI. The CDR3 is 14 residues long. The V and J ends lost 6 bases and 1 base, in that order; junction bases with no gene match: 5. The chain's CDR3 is CASSHRGANTEAFF. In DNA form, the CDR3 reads TGTGCCAGCAGCCACAGGGGCGCGAACACTGAAGCTTTCTTT.

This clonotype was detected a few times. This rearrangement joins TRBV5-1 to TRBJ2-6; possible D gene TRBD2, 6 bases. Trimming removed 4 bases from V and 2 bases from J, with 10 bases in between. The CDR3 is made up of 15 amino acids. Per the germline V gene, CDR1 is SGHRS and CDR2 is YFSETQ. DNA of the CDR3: TGCGCCAGCAGCCACGGGGGTACTGGGGCCAACGTCCTGACTTTC. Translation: CASSHGGTGANVLTF.

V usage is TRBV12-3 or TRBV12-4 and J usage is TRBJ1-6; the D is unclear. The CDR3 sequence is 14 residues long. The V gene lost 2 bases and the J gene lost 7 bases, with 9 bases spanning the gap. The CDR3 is CASSLSSGNSPLHF. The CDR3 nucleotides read TGTGCCAGCAGTTTATCCTCAGGAAATTCACCCCTCCACTTT.

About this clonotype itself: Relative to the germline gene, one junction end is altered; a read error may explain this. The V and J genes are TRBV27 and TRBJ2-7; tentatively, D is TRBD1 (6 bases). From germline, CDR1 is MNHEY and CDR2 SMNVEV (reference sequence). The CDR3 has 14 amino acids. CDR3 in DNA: TGTGACAGCAGTAAACGGGACATTAATTACGAGCAGTACTTC. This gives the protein CDSSKRDINYEQYF.

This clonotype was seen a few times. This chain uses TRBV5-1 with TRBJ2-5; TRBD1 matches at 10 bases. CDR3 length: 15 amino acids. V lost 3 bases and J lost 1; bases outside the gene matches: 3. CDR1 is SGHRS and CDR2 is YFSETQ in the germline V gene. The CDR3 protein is CASSSGQGTQETQYF. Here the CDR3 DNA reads TGCGCCAGCAGCTCGGGACAGGGGACCCAAGAGACCCAGTACTTC.

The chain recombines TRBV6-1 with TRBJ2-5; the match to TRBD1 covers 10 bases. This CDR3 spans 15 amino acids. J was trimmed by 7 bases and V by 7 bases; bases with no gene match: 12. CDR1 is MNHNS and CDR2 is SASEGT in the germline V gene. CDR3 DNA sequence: TGTGCCAGCAACGAAGGGACAGGGGTCCCGTGGACCCAGTACTTC. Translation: CASNEGTGVPWTQYF.

This CDR3 reads CASSQTSGRGETQYF. For the CDR3, the DNA is TGTGCCAGCAGTCAGACTAGCGGGAGAGGAGAGACCCAGTACTTC. This chain joins TRBV2 and TRBJ2-5; TRBD2 agrees at 12 bases. In germline, CDR1 is SNHLY, CDR2 FYNNEI. The J segment lost 4 bases and the V segment lost 5 bases, leaving 5 bases of the junction unmatched. The CDR3 contains 15 residues. Complete variable domain (other parts from reference TRBV2 and TRBJ2-5): EPEVTQTPSHQVTQMGQEVILRCVPISNHLYFYWYRQILGQKVEFLVSFYNNEISEKSEIFDDQFSVERPDGSNFTLKIRSTKLEDSAMYFCASSQTSGRGETQYFGPGTRLLVL.

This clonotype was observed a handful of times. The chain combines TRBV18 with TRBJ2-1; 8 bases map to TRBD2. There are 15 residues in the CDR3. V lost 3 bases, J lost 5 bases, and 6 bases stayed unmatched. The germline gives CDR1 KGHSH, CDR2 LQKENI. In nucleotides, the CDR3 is TGTGCCAGCTCACCTGAGCGGGAGTGGGACAATGAGCAGTTCTTC. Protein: CASSPEREWDNEQFF.

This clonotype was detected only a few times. The CDR3 DNA follows: TGTGCCAGCAGCAGTCTAGCGGGATACTACGAGCAGTACTTC. This codes for CASSSLAGYYEQYF. The chain uses TRBV12-3 or TRBV12-4 and TRBJ2-7; TRBD2 aligns across 9 bases. This CDR3 spans 14 amino acids. V lost 6 bases and J lost 3; bases outside the gene matches: 6.

Here the CDR3 DNA reads TGTGCCAGCAGTTTAGGGCAGACTGTAAATGAGCAGTTCTTC. Amino acid sequence: CASSLGQTVNEQFF. This sequence joins TRBV12-3 or TRBV12-4 and TRBJ2-1; D not resolved. This CDR3 comprises 14 residues. V was pared by 1 base and J by 7 bases, with 11 bases between.

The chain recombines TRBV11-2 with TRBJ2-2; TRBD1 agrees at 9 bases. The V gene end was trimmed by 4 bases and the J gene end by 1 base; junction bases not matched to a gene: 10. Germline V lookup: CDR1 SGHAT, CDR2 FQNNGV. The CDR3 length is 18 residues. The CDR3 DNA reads TGTGCCAGCAGCTCCCGTCGACCGGGACAGGGGAACACCGGGGAGCTGTTTTTT. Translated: CASSSRRPGQGNTGELFF.

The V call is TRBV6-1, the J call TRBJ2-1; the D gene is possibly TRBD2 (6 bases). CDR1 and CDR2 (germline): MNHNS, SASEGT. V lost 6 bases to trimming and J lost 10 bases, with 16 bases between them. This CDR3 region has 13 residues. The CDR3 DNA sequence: TGTGCCAGCAGCCGGGACTTAGAGGGGGAGCAGTTCTTC. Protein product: CASSRDLEGEQFF.

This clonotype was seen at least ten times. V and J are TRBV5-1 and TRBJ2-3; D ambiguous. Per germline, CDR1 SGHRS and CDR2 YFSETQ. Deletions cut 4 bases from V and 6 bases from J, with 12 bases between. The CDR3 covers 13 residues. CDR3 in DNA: TGCGCCAGCAGCCCTGAGCCTGGGGATACGCAGTATTTT. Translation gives CASSPEPGDTQYF.

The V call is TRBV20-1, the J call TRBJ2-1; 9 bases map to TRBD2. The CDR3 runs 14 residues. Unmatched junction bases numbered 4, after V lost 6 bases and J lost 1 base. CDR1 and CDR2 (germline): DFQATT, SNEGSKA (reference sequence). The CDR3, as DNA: TGCAGTGCAAAGACTAGCGGATCCTACAATGAGCAGTTCTTC. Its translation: CSAKTSGSYNEQFF.

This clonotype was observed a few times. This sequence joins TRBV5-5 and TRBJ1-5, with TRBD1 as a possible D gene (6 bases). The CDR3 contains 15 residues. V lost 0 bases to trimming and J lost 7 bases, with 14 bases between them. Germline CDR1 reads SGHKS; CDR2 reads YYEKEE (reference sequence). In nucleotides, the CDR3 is TGTGCCAGCAGCTTGGGTGCAGGGGAGGCCCAGCCCCAGCATTTT. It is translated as CASSLGAGEAQPQHF.

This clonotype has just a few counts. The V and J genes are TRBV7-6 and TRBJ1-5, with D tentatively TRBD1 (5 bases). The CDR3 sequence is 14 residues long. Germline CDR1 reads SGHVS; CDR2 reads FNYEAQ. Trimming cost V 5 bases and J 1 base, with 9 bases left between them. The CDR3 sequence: CASSHRQSNQPQHF. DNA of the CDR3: TGTGCCAGCAGCCACAGACAGAGCAATCAGCCCCAGCATTTT.